Listed here are 9 T cell receptor beta chains from one sample, sequenced in a study of T cells in Graves' hyperthyroidism and ophthalmopathy. There were TCR beta CDR3 regions amplified from RNA transcripts. In the first-round RT-PCR of the TCR CDR3, the HTBI primer set was used. TCRdb recomputed calls from the multiplex PCR reads with MiXCR, one row per CDR3 protein. The top ten hold around 28% of the sample, which has some 500,000 distinct CDR3 sequences, about 16% seen once. Sequences were obtained from blood. The origin of the receptors is a woman aged 25 to 39 with Graves' ophthalmopathy.

This clonotype was counted ten times or more. V gene TRBV30 combines with J gene TRBJ2-3, with 8 bases identical to TRBD2. The CDR3 is 14 amino acids. V lost 1 base to trimming and J lost 4 bases; unmatched junction nucleotides: 4. The germline V gene has CDR1 GTSNPN and CDR2 SVGIG (reference sequence). In DNA form, the CDR3 reads TGTGCCTGGAGTGGGTCGGGAGGGTCAGATACGCAGTATTTT. Translated, it gives CAWSGSGGSDTQYF.

This clonotype was picked up many times. The rearrangement uses TRBV3-1 and TRBJ2-7; D unclear. Per germline, CDR1 LGHDT and CDR2 YNNKEL (reference sequence). The V and J ends lost 1 base and 1 base respectively, with 11 bases between them. The CDR3 consists of 15 residues. CDR3 nucleotide sequence: TGTGCCAGCAGCCAAGCTTTTGGCACATCCTACGAGCAGTACTTC. This sequence encodes CASSQAFGTSYEQYF.

In this sample, this clonotype turned up many times. This chain joins TRBV5-8 and TRBJ2-1; 9 positions match TRBD2. The germline V gene has CDR1 SGHTS and CDR2 YDEGEE. The CDR3 is 15 amino acids. Trimming removed 0 bases from V and 8 bases from J; junction bases left unmatched: 6. CDR3 in DNA: TGTGCCAGCAGCTTGGCCTTTAGCGGGAGCCATGAGCAGTTCTTC. Encoded protein: CASSLAFSGSHEQFF.

There are many counts of this clonotype. As DNA, the CDR3 is TGTGCCAGCAGCTTAGACAGACGCAACTATGGCTACACCTTC. It yields the protein CASSLDRRNYGYTF. This chain joins TRBV11-2 and TRBJ1-2; no clear D. Germline assignment: CDR1 SGHAT and CDR2 FQNNGV. The CDR3 sequence is 14 residues long. V was cut by 0 bases and J by 2 bases, with 7 bases left in between.

Many counts were recorded for this clonotype. The rearrangement links TRBV2 to TRBJ2-3; 10 nucleotides agree with TRBD2. The CDR3 runs to 15 residues. Germline V lookup: CDR1 SNHLY, CDR2 FYNNEI. V was clipped by 4 bases and J by 4 bases; unmatched bases: 5. The CDR3 loop reads CASSATSGNADTQYF. The CDR3 nucleotides are TGTGCCAGCAGTGCAACTAGCGGGAACGCAGATACGCAGTATTTT.

This clonotype showed up just a few times. The genes are TRBV7-2 and TRBJ1-1, with D possibly TRBD1 on 6 matching bases. The CDR3 totals 15 residues. The V end was cut by 4 bases, the J end by 6 bases, with 18 bases between. The germline V gene has CDR1 SGHTA and CDR2 FQGNSA. CDR3 in DNA: TGTGCCAGCAGCTCGTACCAGGGGAGTCGCGCTGAAGCTTTCTTT. This translates into CASSSYQGSRAEAFF.

For this clonotype: Because it lacks the conserved phenylalanine or tryptophan at the end, this CDR3 is likely a read error. The V and J genes are TRBV5-5 and TRBJ1-2, with a weak D call TRBD1 (5 bases). Germline V gives CDR1 SGHKS, CDR2 YYEKEE (reference sequence). The CDR3 length is 15 residues. V dropped 1 base and J dropped 3 bases, with 13 bases sitting between them. The CDR3 DNA follows: TGTGCCAGCAGCTTGAGACGGGGGGGAGACTATGGCTACACCTCC. Translating it yields CASSLRRGGDYGYTS.

The chain couples TRBV7-9 to TRBJ2-4; TRBD1 matches at 9 bases. CDR1 is SEHNR and CDR2 is FQNEAQ in the germline V gene (reference sequence). The CDR3 is 15 residues long. V shed 2 bases and J 4 bases; nucleotides not matched to a gene: 3. CDR3 amino acids: CASSLWGTGKNIQYF. The CDR3 nucleotides read TGTGCCAGCAGCTTATGGGGGACAGGGAAAAACATTCAGTACTTC.

The rearrangement joins TRBV7-2 to TRBJ2-3, with a possible D match to TRBD2 (6 bases). V was cut by 6 bases and J by 9 bases, with 19 bases left in between. The V gene's germline CDR1 is SGHTA and CDR2 FQGNSA. The CDR3 loop spans 14 amino acids. The CDR3 DNA sequence: TGTGCCAGCAGTTCTACTGGAGGGCAGGAGACGCAGTATTTT. The encoded protein is CASSSTGGQETQYF.